A selection of T cell receptor beta chains follows, all from one sample in a study of OX40 agonist ivuxolimab in advanced cancers. Profiling relied on immunoSEQ multiplex PCR, and the TCRdb table lists in-frame clones only, not all of them. The sample shows about 60,000 clones, about 88% of them seen only once. The input for sequencing was CD4+ or CD8+ T cells sorted from blood, taken in a trial of the OX40 agonist ivuxolimab. The receptors come from an adult with an advanced solid tumor such as melanoma, head and neck, liver or kidney cancer. The CDR3 runs from the conserved cysteine through the conserved F or W. D genes are given only for firm matches. Part of the rows lack a size; the others show once, few, many or a class for expanded clones.

cdr3_aa | v_call | d_call | clone_size | cdr3_length | j_call
CASSFQGVNTEAFF | TRBV5-4 | TRBD1 | - | 14 | TRBJ1-1
CASSALLGQSYEQYF | TRBV19 | TRBD1 | - | 15 | TRBJ2-7
CASSFTMSTEAFF | TRBV7-2 | - | - | 13 | TRBJ1-1
CASSSATSTDTQYF | TRBV5-4 | - | - | 14 | TRBJ2-3
CASSRGDSPLHF | TRBV6-5 | - | - | 12 | TRBJ1-6
CASRRDSHSPLHF | TRBV5-1 | TRBD1 | - | 13 | TRBJ1-6
CASTPPSKHTIYF | TRBV6-6 | - | - | 13 | TRBJ1-3
CATSGTERRTQYF | TRBV19 | - | - | 13 | TRBJ2-5
CASSAYDEQFF | TRBV5-5 | - | - | 11 | TRBJ2-1
CASSVVPRGTEAFF | TRBV28 | - | - | 14 | TRBJ1-1
CASSPRTGGRGNTIYF | TRBV7-2 | TRBD1 | - | 16 | TRBJ1-3
CASSDGQGVSTEAFF | TRBV6-6 | TRBD1 | - | 15 | TRBJ1-1
CASSLRRRGNTIYF | TRBV5-6 | - | few | 14 | TRBJ1-3
CASSFPNSPLHF | TRBV6-6 | - | - | 12 | TRBJ1-6
CASSLFQDHSPLHF | TRBV7-9 | - | - | 14 | TRBJ1-6
CASSDTDRGRNGYTF | TRBV6-4 | TRBD1 | - | 15 | TRBJ1-2
CASSYQSDSGNTIYF | TRBV6-5 | - | once | 15 | TRBJ1-3
CASSVRQEDTEAFF | TRBV25-1 | - | few | 14 | TRBJ1-1
CASSSRENYNSPLHF | TRBV5-1 | - | - | 15 | TRBJ1-6
CASSRSGTVNQPQHF | TRBV14 | TRBD1 | - | 15 | TRBJ1-5
CASSFLQGSSGNTIYF | TRBV5-4 | - | - | 16 | TRBJ1-3
CASSVVSDNLYEQYF | TRBV28 | - | - | 15 | TRBJ2-7
CASSPKARYSNEQFF | TRBV7-9 | - | - | 15 | TRBJ2-1
CASSVGNNRAYRATDTQYF | TRBV9 | - | few | 19 | TRBJ2-3
CSAGAGDTQYF | TRBV20-1 | - | once | 11 | TRBJ2-3
CSVSAEETQYF | TRBV20-1 | - | - | 11 | TRBJ2-5
CAWSPGTDTDTQYF | TRBV30 | TRBD1 | - | 14 | TRBJ2-3
CASSPPSTTNTGELFF | TRBV18 | - | - | 16 | TRBJ2-2
CASSSDRRSSGNTIYF | TRBV9 | - | few | 16 | TRBJ1-3
CSAFRGGGEQFF | TRBV29-1 | TRBD2 | - | 12 | TRBJ2-1
CASSLTGGSNQPQHF | TRBV5-8 | - | - | 15 | TRBJ1-5
CASSVGASNSPLHF | TRBV9 | - | - | 14 | TRBJ1-6
CASSKDRVGNEQFF | TRBV6-4 | TRBD1 | - | 14 | TRBJ2-1
CASSPQGASSLNTEAFF | TRBV18 | TRBD1 | - | 17 | TRBJ1-1
CASIERGSGNTIYF | TRBV19 | - | - | 14 | TRBJ1-3
CASSARLAGQYNEQFF | TRBV6-1 | TRBD2 | - | 16 | TRBJ2-1
CAASDSYEQYF | TRBV19 | - | - | 11 | TRBJ2-7
CASSVEVGLTDTQYF | TRBV9 | - | once | 15 | TRBJ2-3
CSVAGTGSNEQYF | TRBV29-1 | TRBD1 | - | 13 | TRBJ2-7
CAWGPGNTIYF | TRBV30 | - | - | 11 | TRBJ1-3
CASSGQYKKTQYF | TRBV6-5 | - | - | 13 | TRBJ2-5
CASSQDVSVKNIQYF | TRBV14 | - | once | 15 | TRBJ2-4
CSASETEQFF | TRBV20-1 | - | - | 10 | -
CASSLDSRETQYF | TRBV11-2 | - | - | 13 | TRBJ2-5
CASSSGGALNTEAFF | TRBV5-1 | - | once | 15 | TRBJ1-1
CASSRTDRENEKLFF | TRBV5-1 | TRBD1 | - | 15 | TRBJ1-4
CASVWGRGYEQYF | TRBV7-8 | - | once | 13 | TRBJ2-7
CASRTTGVGGYTF | TRBV6-5 | TRBD1 | - | 13 | TRBJ1-2
CASSLRRQETQYF | TRBV7-2 | - | - | 13 | TRBJ2-5
CASSWRPSQETQYF | TRBV5-1 | - | - | 14 | TRBJ2-5
CASSQDLGFLAGGYNEQFF | TRBV4-3 | TRBD2 | - | 19 | TRBJ2-1
CASSLDRGGGNEQFF | TRBV11-2 | TRBD2 | once | 15 | TRBJ2-1
CASSPGQGSNTIYF | TRBV6-1 | TRBD1 | - | 14 | TRBJ1-3
CASSQDSERGLYNEQFF | TRBV4-2 | - | - | 17 | TRBJ2-1